This T cell receptor beta chain was sequenced for a study of OX40 agonist ivuxolimab in advanced cancers. Study-wide findings and caveats: Dose levels from 0.1 to 3.0 mg/kg saw CD4+ and CD8+ blood T cells expand clonally by week 6.

Patients were ineligible given autoimmune disease history or systemic immunosuppression. About this clone itself: Its antigen is currently unknown.

CDR3 length: 13 amino acids. Germline V gene lookup returns CDR1 ENHRY and CDR2 SYGVKD. With 3 bases removed from V and 0 bases from J, the gap between germline ends came to 4 bases. Generated by immunoSEQ multiplex PCR, the TCRdb table keeps only in-frame clones and is missing some. Among about 90,000 clones listed, 70% to 90% were seen once. Sample: CD4+ or CD8+ T cells sorted from blood, taken in a trial of the OX40 agonist ivuxolimab. This sequence joins TRBV10-3 and TRBJ2-3; D remains ambiguous. This TCR was recovered from an adult with an advanced solid tumor such as melanoma, head and neck, liver or kidney cancer. The DNA for the CDR3 is TGTGCCATCAGTGAAACTAGCACAGATACGCAGTATTTT. Translated: CAISETSTDTQYF.